These 19 T cell receptor beta chains were sequenced from one sample in a study of blood T cell repertoires in COVID-19. Generated by immunoSEQ multiplex PCR, the TCRdb table keeps only in-frame clones and is missing some. The table includes 410,000 or so clones, roughly 89% detected once. The sample consisted of peripheral blood. These receptors were taken from a woman aged 25 to 39 with active or convalescent COVID-19.

The V call is TRBV11-2, the J call TRBJ1-2; no definite D call. Germline CDR1 reads SGHAT; CDR2 reads FQNNGV. V was trimmed by 2 bases and J by 1 base, leaving 5 bases between them. This CDR3 region has 13 residues. The CDR3 spells CASSLQDNYGYTF. The CDR3 DNA follows: TGTGCCAGCAGCTTACAGGATAACTATGGCTACACCTTC.

The count of this clone is one. The chain links TRBV29-1 to TRBJ2-7; TRBD1 aligns across 11 bases. Germline CDR1 SQVTM, CDR2 ANQGSEA. V lost 1 base to trimming and J lost 4 bases; unmatched junction nucleotides: 3. CDR3 length: 14 residues. CDR3 DNA: TGCAGCGTTGAAGGGACAGGGGGCACTTACGAGCAGTACTTC. Translating it yields CSVEGTGGTYEQYF.

The V gene is TRBV7-7, the J gene TRBJ1-2, with unresolved D. Germline V gene data show CDR1 as SSHAT and CDR2 as FNYEAQ (reference sequence). The CDR3 totals 14 residues. V lost 1 base and J lost 4, with 10 bases in between. The CDR3, as DNA: TGTGCCAGCAGCTTAGGGTCATACGGCTATGGCTACACCTTC. This translates into CASSLGSYGYGYTF.

The CDR3 reads CAWRHFRANTEAFF. The CDR3 DNA reads TGTGCCTGGAGACATTTCAGGGCGAACACTGAAGCTTTCTTT. V usage is TRBV30 and J usage is TRBJ1-1, with a tentative D call TRBD1 (5 bases). V was pared by 3 bases and J by 1 base, with 12 bases between. The germline V gene has CDR1 GTSNPN and CDR2 SVGIG (reference sequence). The CDR3 is 14 amino acids. Full variable domain (outside the CDR3, taken from reference TRBV30 and TRBJ1-1): SQTIHQWPATLVQPVGSPLSLECTVEGTSNPNLYWYRQAAGRGLQLLFYSVGIGQISSEVPQNLSASRPQDRQFILSSKKLLLSDSGFYLCAWRHFRANTEAFFGQGTRLTVV.

The chain joins TRBV4-1 to TRBJ1-1, with D tentatively TRBD1 (5 bases). The CDR3 runs 18 residues. Germline values: CDR1 MGHRA, CDR2 YSYEKL. The ends were cut back, 0 bases at V and 7 bases at J, with 24 bases in the middle. The CDR3 loop is CASSQDPGFAFSGDEAFF. The DNA of the CDR3 is TGCGCCAGCAGCCAAGATCCAGGGTTTGCTTTCAGCGGGGATGAAGCTTTCTTT.

Turning to this clone: One end of the junction varies from germline; a read error may be responsible. The chain couples TRBV6-1 to TRBJ2-2; TRBD1 aligns across 8 bases. CDR3 length: 17 amino acids. Looked up from germline, CDR1 is MNHNS and CDR2 is SASEGT. The CDR3 nucleotides are TGTGCCAGCAGTGAAGAAAATTGGACAGGGAACGCCGGGGAGCTGTTTTTT. It encodes CASSEENWTGNAGELFF.

The rearrangement uses TRBV19 and TRBJ2-6; D is possibly TRBD1 (7 bases). Trimming stripped 5 bases from V and 0 bases from J, with 17 bases between. The length of the CDR3 is 18 residues. CDR1 and CDR2 (germline): LNHDA, SQIVND (reference sequence). Here the CDR3 DNA reads TGTGCCAGTAGTCCAGGGGGGACAGCGAACTCTGGGGCCAACGTCCTGACTTTC. Its protein product is CASSPGGTANSGANVLTF. The full variable domain, in which reference TRBV19 and TRBJ2-6 provide the parts outside the CDR3, is DGGITQSPKYLFRKEGQNVTLSCEQNLNHDAMYWYRQDPGQGLRLIYYSQIVNDFQKGDIAEGYSVSREKKESFPLTVTSAQKNPTAFYLCASSPGGTANSGANVLTFGAGSRLTVL.

The chain couples TRBV6-5 to TRBJ2-7; tentatively, D is TRBD2 (6 bases). Trimming took 6 bases from V and 2 from J, leaving 14 bases between them. This CDR3 spans 14 amino acids. Germline CDR1 MNHEY, CDR2 SVGAGI. The CDR3 protein is CASRPGLATYEQYF. The CDR3 DNA reads TGTGCCAGCAGGCCGGGACTGGCGACCTACGAGCAGTACTTC.

The chain combines TRBV6-5 with TRBJ2-5; D remains unclear. CDR3 length: 15 residues. The V gene's germline CDR1 is MNHEY and CDR2 SVGAGI. The V gene lost 7 bases and the J gene lost 5 bases, with 20 bases spanning the gap. This CDR3 reads CASMVNKNLFETQYF. The CDR3 DNA follows: TGTGCCAGCATGGTCAACAAAAACCTCTTTGAGACCCAGTACTTC.

The chain carries TRBV2 and TRBJ1-2, with D hard to call. In germline, CDR1 is SNHLY, CDR2 FYNNEI. The CDR3 totals 14 residues. The V and J ends lost 8 bases and 1 base respectively, with 14 bases between them. The CDR3 DNA follows: TGTGCCAGCCTGCGGACGGGGATTAACTATGGCTACACCTTC. Protein sequence: CASLRTGINYGYTF.

There are a few counts of this clone. The chain employs TRBV6-5 and TRBJ1-1; no definite D call. Trimming took 0 bases from V and 5 from J, leaving 7 bases between them. Germline V gene sequence: CDR1 MNHEY, CDR2 SVGAGI. The CDR3 is 13 residues long. CDR3 in amino acids: CASSYSTRTEAFF. The CDR3 region has the DNA TGTGCCAGCAGTTACTCGACAAGGACTGAAGCTTTCTTT.

The chain has TRBV28 and TRBJ2-1; 12 bases align to TRBD2. The CDR3 runs 17 residues. Germline V gene data show CDR1 as MDHEN and CDR2 as SYDVKM. With V trimmed by 6 bases and J by 9 bases, 15 bases remained unmatched. The DNA for the CDR3 is TGTGCCAGCAGGGGGACTAGCGGGTCCCCCTATGGTGGTGAGCAGTTCTTC. This gives the protein CASRGTSGSPYGGEQFF.

This clone came up once. The V call is TRBV18, the J call TRBJ1-4; 7 bases agree with TRBD1. CDR1 and CDR2 (germline): KGHSH, LQKENI. CDR3 size: 14 residues. With 3 bases clipped from V and 8 bases from J, the junction kept 6 bases outside the gene matches. CDR3 sequence: CASSPFRGDEKLFF. CDR3 sequence (DNA): TGTGCCAGCTCACCGTTCAGGGGGGACGAAAAACTGTTTTTT.

The chain combines TRBV4-1 with TRBJ2-7, with D maybe TRBD2 (5 bases). This CDR3 contains 15 residues. Germline values: CDR1 MGHRA, CDR2 YSYEKL. Trimming took off 4 bases at V and 5 bases at J, with 18 bases between the two ends. CDR3 nucleotides: TGCGCCAGCAGCCCCGCCTTATACGGGATACACGAGCAGTACTTC. As protein: CASSPALYGIHEQYF.

This clone came up once. This chain's CDR3 is CASGSEANTGELFF. In nucleotides, the CDR3 is TGTGCCAGTGGTAGCGAAGCGAACACCGGGGAGCTGTTTTTT. The rearrangement uses TRBV19 and TRBJ2-2; D may be TRBD2 (5 bases). V lost 8 bases to trimming and J lost 0 bases, with 10 bases between them. This CDR3 has 14 residues. Germline CDR1 LNHDA, CDR2 SQIVND (reference sequence).

This clone was seen a few times. CDR3 loop: CASSFVAGEGYTF. The CDR3 DNA is TGTGCCAGCAGTTTTGTGGCAGGGGAAGGCTACACCTTC. This chain connects TRBV27 to TRBJ1-2; D may be TRBD1 (6 bases). With 3 bases removed from V and 8 bases from J, the gap between germline ends came to 13 bases. Germline V gene sequence: CDR1 MNHEY, CDR2 SMNVEV (reference sequence). This CDR3 has 13 amino acids.

The table lists this clone with a count of one. The rearrangement links TRBV5-5 to TRBJ2-7; D is perhaps TRBD2 (5 bases). This CDR3 is 14 amino acids long. Germline V lookup: CDR1 SGHKS, CDR2 YYEKEE (reference sequence). Trimming took off 0 bases at V and 2 bases at J, with 9 bases between the two ends. As DNA, the CDR3 is TGTGCCAGCAGCTTGGCGGGGAGCACCTACGAGCAGTACTTC. Its translation is CASSLAGSTYEQYF.

The chain is built from TRBV29-1 and TRBJ2-2, with a possible D match to TRBD2 (6 bases). CDR1 is SQVTM, CDR2 ANQGSEA, per germline. Trimming removed 7 bases from V and 5 bases from J, with 14 bases in between. The CDR3 runs 13 residues. The CDR3 sequence: CSGRPGGTGELFF. CDR3 DNA sequence: TGCAGCGGTCGGCCTGGGGGGACCGGGGAGCTGTTTTTT.

V and J are TRBV27 and TRBJ2-7; TRBD1 agrees at 7 bases. Germline values: CDR1 MNHEY, CDR2 SMNVEV (reference sequence). This CDR3 comprises 15 residues. J lost 2 bases, V lost 5 bases, and 9 bases had no gene match. The CDR3 region is CASSKSGTAPYEQYF. The DNA for the CDR3 is TGTGCCAGCAGTAAATCCGGGACAGCACCCTACGAGCAGTACTTC.